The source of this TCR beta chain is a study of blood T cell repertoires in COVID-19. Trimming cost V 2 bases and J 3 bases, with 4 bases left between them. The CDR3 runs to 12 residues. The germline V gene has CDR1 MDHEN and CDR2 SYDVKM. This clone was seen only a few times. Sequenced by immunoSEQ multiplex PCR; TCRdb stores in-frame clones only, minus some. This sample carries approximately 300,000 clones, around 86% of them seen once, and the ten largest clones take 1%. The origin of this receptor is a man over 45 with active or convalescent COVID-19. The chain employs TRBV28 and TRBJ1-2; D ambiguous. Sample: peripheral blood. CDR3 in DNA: TGTGCCAGCAGTTTACAGGACTATGGCTACACCTTC. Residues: CASSLQDYGYTF.